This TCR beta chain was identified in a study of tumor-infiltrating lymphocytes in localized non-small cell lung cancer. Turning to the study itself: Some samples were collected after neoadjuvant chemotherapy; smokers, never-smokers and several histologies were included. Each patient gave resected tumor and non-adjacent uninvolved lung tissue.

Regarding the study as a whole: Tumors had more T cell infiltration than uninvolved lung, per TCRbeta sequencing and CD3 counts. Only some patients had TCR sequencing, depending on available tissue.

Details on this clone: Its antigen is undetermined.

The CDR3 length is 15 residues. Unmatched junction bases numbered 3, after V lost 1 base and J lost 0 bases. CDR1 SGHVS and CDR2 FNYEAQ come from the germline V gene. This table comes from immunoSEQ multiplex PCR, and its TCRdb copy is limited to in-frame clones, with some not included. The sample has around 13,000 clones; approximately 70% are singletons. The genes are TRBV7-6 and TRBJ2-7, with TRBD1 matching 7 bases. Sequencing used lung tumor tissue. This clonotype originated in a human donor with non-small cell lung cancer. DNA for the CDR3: TGTGCCAGCAGCTTAGAGGACAGGAGCTCCTACGAGCAGTACTTC. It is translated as CASSLEDRSSYEQYF.